Sequencing of this TCR beta chain was carried out in a study of blood T cell repertoires in COVID-19 (dated by TCRdb to the early 2020s). Study-wide context: The collaborator samples originated in the United States, Italy and Spain and spanned the acute and convalescent phases of COVID-19. The material from the prospective study consisted of cDNA or gDNA derived from T cells, B-cell-depleted T cells, or PBMCs. The dataset comprised deeply sampled blood TCRbeta repertoires from subjects exposed to, actively infected with, or recovered from COVID-19. The repertoires were released in a freely available public database meant as a resource for research on the immune response to SARS-CoV-2. Samples came from the ongoing ImmuneRACE study (first 160 participants) plus 1,254 subjects from 6 global collaborators. A de-identified subject ID, COVID-19 status, age in years and sex were almost always included in the sample metadata. Where HLA class I and class II types were available, the types were taken from metadata supplied by the sample provider, not from assay-based typing. Study-wide conclusions, independent of this receptor: How much clinical and demographic metadata was included differed by source and by participant, and the metadata was provided uncurated.

Regarding this clone: No cognate antigen has been identified for it. The input lacks base qualities; no much larger clone sits a single base away.

The trim is 4 bases for V and 6 bases for J, with a gap of 14 bases between the germline ends. The CDR3 measures 14 amino acids from cysteine to phenylalanine. Just CDR3 DNA is preserved here, 42 bases in frame from base 1. In the germline V gene, CDR1 corresponds to SGHNT and CDR2 to YENEEA. One collaborating source in Seattle enrolled patients during active infection and followed them longitudinally through the course of disease. Whole blood was collected in K2EDTA tubes by collaborating institutions according to the institutions' own protocols. Collaborator samples were shipped for TCRbeta analysis as frozen whole blood, isolated PBMCs, or DNA extracted from either sample type. TCRbeta CDR3 regions were amplified from genomic DNA by means of the immunoSEQ Assay, a bias-controlled multiplex PCR. As for the original processing: The number of nucleated cells in each sample was estimated from the amplification of reference gene primers within the assay. Sequence reads were collapsed and filtered to measure the absolute abundance of every unique TCRbeta CDR3 rearrangement. Productive Simpson clonality was computed per sample as the square root of Simpson's diversity index over productive rearrangements. TCRdb limited this immuneACCESS table to in-frame rearrangements with V and J called. A share of clones is missing; checked studies link under half to unresolved V genes, and the rest is unexplained. V and J calls and clone size are copied from that table; D and trimming were computed from the DNA. Present in this sample are some 140,000 clones, 70% to 90% of which were seen just once. 0.63% of the sample belongs to the ten largest clones.

The chain is assembled from TRBV11-3 and TRBJ2-3, with the D gene call left open. The material sequenced was peripheral blood. The TCR originated in a man between 60 and 75 years old with COVID-19, enrolled during active disease. The DNA sequence follows: TGTGCCAGCAGCTCCAGCGCATCGGAGGATACGCAGTATTTT. This codes for CASSSSASEDTQYF.